This TCR beta chain was observed in a study of vaccination effects on CD4 cells after COVID-19. The data were produced by immunoSEQ multiplex PCR, yet TCRdb's version contains in-frame clones alone and is incomplete. The data hold 42,000 or so clones, with approximately 70% observed a single time. The CDR3 contains 13 residues. Germline CDR1 is SGHAT and CDR2 is FQNNGV. Sequencing was preceded by expansion of antigen-specific CD4+ T cells with viral peptide pools in the ViraFEST assay. Culture proceeded for 10 days, and CD4+ T cells were then isolated. This individual contracted SARS-CoV-2 between March and December 2020, as verified by PCR. To note about this clone: Its antigen is currently unknown. The junction and the germline gene differ at one end; a read error may be behind it.

The receptor comes from a human donor who had a prior SARS-CoV-2 infection. The chain links TRBV11-2 to TRBJ1-5; perhaps TRBD1 as D (5 bases). The sequencing here drew on CD4+ T cells from PBMCs cultured with a peptide pool, taken before COVID-19 vaccination. This chain's CDR3 is CASSGGRDQPQHF. The CDR3, as DNA: TGTGCTAGCAGCGGGGGTAGGGATCAGCCCCAGCATTTT.